This TCR beta chain appears in the sequencing data of a study of radiation and T cells in renal cell carcinoma. Repertoires were generated with immunoSEQ multiplex PCR, while TCRdb's copy carries only in-frame clones and drops some. The table has some 58,000 clones, 70% to 80% seen once. The time point is: blood 2 weeks post-SBRT. Sample treatment: 15 Gy SBRT to primary tumor, nephrectomy 4 weeks later. Blood was sampled at baseline, 2 weeks and 4 weeks after SBRT. The tumor was a clear cell renal cell carcinoma. Germline trimming cut 3 bases from V and 1 base from J; bases unmatched to any gene: 3. CDR3 length equals 16 residues. Germline loops: CDR1 SNHLY, CDR2 FYNNEI.

The gene calls are TRBV2 and TRBJ2-2, with 9 bases that match TRBD2. The origin of this receptor is a man in his 60s with renal cell carcinoma. The sample here was blood, taken from a patient whose treatment included radiotherapy and nephrectomy. CDR3 in DNA: TGTGCCAGCAGTGAGCGTAGCGGGGGGAACACCGGGGAGCTGTTTTTT. Translation gives CASSERSGGNTGELFF. The entire variable domain, with the rest obtained from reference TRBV2 and TRBJ2-2, is as follows: EPEVTQTPSHQVTQMGQEVILRCVPISNHLYFYWYRQILGQKVEFLVSFYNNEISEKSEIFDDQFSVERPDGSNFTLKIRSTKLEDSAMYFCASSERSGGNTGELFFGEGSRLTVL.